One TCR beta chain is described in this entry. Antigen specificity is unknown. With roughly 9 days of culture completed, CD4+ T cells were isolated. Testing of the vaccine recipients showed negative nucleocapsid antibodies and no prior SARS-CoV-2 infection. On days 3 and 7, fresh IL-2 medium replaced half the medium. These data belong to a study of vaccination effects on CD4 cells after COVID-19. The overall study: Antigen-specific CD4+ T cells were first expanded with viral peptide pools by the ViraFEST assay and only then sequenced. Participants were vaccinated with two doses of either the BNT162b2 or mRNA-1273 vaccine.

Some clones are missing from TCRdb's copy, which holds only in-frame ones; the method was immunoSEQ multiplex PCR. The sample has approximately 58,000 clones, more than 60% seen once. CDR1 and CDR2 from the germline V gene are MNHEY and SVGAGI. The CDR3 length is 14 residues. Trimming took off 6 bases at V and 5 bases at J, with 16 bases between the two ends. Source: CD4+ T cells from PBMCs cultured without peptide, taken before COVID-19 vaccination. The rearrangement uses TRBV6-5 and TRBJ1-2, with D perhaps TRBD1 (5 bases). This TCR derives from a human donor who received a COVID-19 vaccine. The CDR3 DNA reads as TGTGCCAGCAGGGATATCAGGGAGGTTTATGGCTACACCTTC. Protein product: CASRDIREVYGYTF.